A few counts support the clone carrying this TCR beta chain. Its target is unknown. The data derive from a study of T cells in Graves' hyperthyroidism and ophthalmopathy. Turning to the study itself: Peripheral blood was obtained at initial diagnosis, preceding any treatment. Study-wide points: Ophthalmopathy, which appeared later, was predicted by the model a median around 6 months before onset.

Researchers amplified the TCR beta CDR3 regions from RNA transcripts. The TCR CDR3 first-round RT-PCR relied on the HTBI primer set. Each CDR3 protein is one row after TCRdb ran MiXCR on the multiplex PCR reads. The sample has around 420,000 distinct CDR3 sequences; less than 20% are singletons. This receptor was identified in a young woman with Graves' hyperthyroidism. Sample: blood.

The CDR3 DNA reads TGTGCCAGCTCACCTAACGTTCCAGGGGGTTCTGGGGCCAACGTCCTGACTTTC. This translates into CASSPNVPGGSGANVLTF. The chain joins TRBV18 to TRBJ2-6; TRBD1 matches at 7 bases. CDR3 length equals 18 residues. Germline V lookup: CDR1 KGHSH, CDR2 LQKENI. Trimming took 3 bases from V and 1 from J; bases not matched to a gene: 9. Filled out from reference TRBV18 and TRBJ2-6, the complete variable domain reads NAGVMQNPRHLVRRRGQEARLRCSPMKGHSHVYWYRQLPEEGLKFMVYLQKENIIDESGMPKERFSAEFPKEGPSILRIQQVVRGDSAAYFCASSPNVPGGSGANVLTFGAGSRLTVL.